Presented here are 31 T cell receptor beta chains from one specimen sequenced in a study of spatial heterogeneity in lung cancer. Noted time point: sample taken at primary tumor resection. TCRdb re-called the 5' RACE reads with MiXCR, one entry per CDR3 protein. The table shows fewer than 20,000 distinct CDR3 sequences, with 5.8% occurring only once. The antigens of these receptors remain unknown. Study-level findings and limits: Expanded alpha and beta TCR counts within tumors tracked tumor mutation counts.

The sample here was lung tumor tissue, taken at surgery. All receptors come from a female donor with early-stage non-small cell lung cancer.

In its sample, this clonotype was seen many times. This beta chain represents an off-target read in a library built for alpha chains; its size is of limited meaning. The chain uses TRBV20-1 and TRBJ1-3; 8 nucleotides line up with TRBD1. Germline CDR1 is DFQATT and CDR2 is SNEGSKA (reference sequence). The CDR3 loop spans 16 amino acids. The CDR3: CSAGQGRLRAGNTIYF. The CDR3, as DNA: TGCAGCGCCGGACAGGGACGACTCCGGGCTGGAAACACCATATATTTT.

This clonotype appeared many times. The library was prepared for alpha chains; this beta chain is a stray read, so its frequency means little. The CDR3 nucleotides are TGTGCCAGCAGTGAATACTGGGATCAGCCCCAGCATTTT. Its protein is CASSEYWDQPQHF. The genes are TRBV2 and TRBJ1-5; D is unclear. Germline V gene lookup returns CDR1 SNHLY and CDR2 FYNNEI. Between the trimmed V and J ends, which lost 2 bases and 5 bases, there was a span of 7 bases. This CDR3 comprises 13 residues.

This clonotype was found many times. This beta chain turned up in a library designed for alpha chains; as an off-target read, its abundance says little. The gene calls are TRBV3-1 and TRBJ2-5; perhaps TRBD2 as D (5 bases). The germline V and J ends were trimmed by 3 bases and 1 base, with 9 bases remaining between them. This CDR3 spans 14 amino acids. Looked up from germline, CDR1 is LGHDT and CDR2 is YNNKEL (reference sequence). The CDR3 here is CASSHHSGQETQYF. CDR3 in DNA: TGTGCCAGCAGCCACCACAGCGGCCAAGAGACCCAGTACTTC.

This clonotype was seen ten or more times. This beta chain is off target for a library built for alpha chains, so its abundance means little. This sequence joins TRBV6-4 and TRBJ2-1; TRBD1 or TRBD2 may be the D gene (6 bases each). V was pared by 6 bases and J by 3 bases, with 18 bases between. Germline V lookup: CDR1 MRHNA, CDR2 SNTAGT. The CDR3 contains 16 residues. The CDR3 coding sequence is TGTGCCAGCAGCCCCGGGTTTGGAGGGGGCTACAATGAGCAGTTCTTC. It encodes CASSPGFGGGYNEQFF.

This clonotype showed up many times. In a library made to pick up alpha chains, this beta chain is a stray read with a size that means little. The chain carries TRBV20-1 and TRBJ2-5; the D gene is possibly TRBD2 (6 bases). The CDR3 is 12 residues long. Per germline, CDR1 DFQATT and CDR2 SNEGSKA (reference sequence). Trimming shortened V by 3 bases and J by 1 base, and 6 bases separated the two germline ends. The DNA for the CDR3 is TGCAGTGCTAGGACTAGCCAAGAGACCCAGTACTTC. Amino acids: CSARTSQETQYF.

This clonotype was seen a single time. Because this beta chain is a stray read in a library intended to capture alpha chains, its abundance should not be given much weight. This chain joins TRBV20-1 and TRBJ1-5, with TRBD1 as a possible D gene (5 bases). CDR1 is DFQATT and CDR2 is SNEGSKA in the germline V gene (reference sequence). This CDR3 is 16 amino acids long. Trimming stripped 6 bases from V and 0 bases from J, with 18 bases between. As DNA, the CDR3 is TGCAGTGCAATCCCAGGGACGTCTAATAGCAATCAGCCCCAGCATTTT. It encodes CSAIPGTSNSNQPQHF.

This clonotype appeared many times. This beta chain is a stray sequence in a library constructed for alpha chains; its clone size is not meaningful. This sequence joins TRBV28 and TRBJ2-7; D might be TRBD1 (5 bases). V lost 1 base and J 5 bases, leaving 9 bases between the germline ends. The CDR3 sequence is 13 residues long. Germline values: CDR1 MDHEN, CDR2 SYDVKM. The CDR3 reads CASSLSGLHEQYF. The CDR3 region has the DNA TGTGCCAGCAGTTTATCAGGGTTGCACGAGCAGTACTTC.

This clonotype has a count of ten or more. This beta chain lies outside the target of a library built for alpha chains; its clone size means little. CDR3 residues: CASSYSAAGGIETQYF. The CDR3, as DNA: TGTGCCAGCAGTTACAGCGCCGCGGGAGGGATCGAGACCCAGTACTTC. V is TRBV6-2 or TRBV6-3 and J is TRBJ2-5; 9 bases line up with TRBD2. The CDR3 consists of 16 residues. CDR1 and CDR2 from the germline V gene are MNHEY and SVGEGT. V lost 2 bases and J lost 5; bases outside the gene matches: 9.

In its sample, this clonotype was seen many times. This beta chain came through as a stray read in a library set up for alpha chains, and its size says little. The J gene is TRBJ2-2, the V gene TRBV6-6, with D unclear. The CDR3 has 11 amino acids. CDR1 and CDR2 from the germline V gene are MNHNY and SVGAGI (reference sequence). The V end lost 7 bases, the J end lost 4 bases, and 4 bases lay between the germline ends. The CDR3 DNA reads TGTGCCAGCATTGGCACCGGGGAGCTGTTTTTT. It yields the protein CASIGTGELFF.

This clonotype occurred many times. Little can be read into the size of this beta chain, an off-target read in a library designed for alpha chains. This chain connects TRBV30 to TRBJ1-6; D is ambiguous. Trimming left V 4 bases short and J 1 base short, with 17 bases between. Germline V gene data show CDR1 as GTSNPN and CDR2 as SVGIG (reference sequence). The CDR3 sequence is 17 residues long. The CDR3 bases are TGTGCCTGGATGGGAGGGCGAGGAGGATCCTATAATTCACCCCTCCACTTT. Its translation: CAWMGGRGGSYNSPLHF.

This clonotype was counted many times. Within a library made for alpha chains, this beta chain is off target, and its count is uninformative. The rearrangement joins TRBV10-3 to TRBJ2-5, with 11 bases fitting TRBD2. V was pared by 7 bases and J by 2 bases, with 9 bases of the junction left unmatched. The CDR3 sequence is 16 residues long. Germline V gene lookup returns CDR1 ENHRY and CDR2 SYGVKD. The CDR3 reads CAIKGTGTSGQETQYF. CDR3 nucleotide sequence: TGTGCCATCAAAGGGACCGGGACTAGCGGACAAGAGACCCAGTACTTC.

The sample holds many counts of this clonotype. Within a library made for alpha chains, this beta chain is off target, and its count is uninformative. The genes are TRBV9 and TRBJ2-7, with TRBD2 matching 10 bases. The CDR3 totals 15 residues. CDR1 is SGDLS, CDR2 YYNGEE, per germline. V was pared by 4 bases and J by 5 bases, with 9 bases of the junction left unmatched. CDR3 loop: CASSPGVAGGNEQYF. The CDR3 DNA sequence: TGTGCCAGCAGCCCTGGGGTAGCGGGAGGAAACGAGCAGTACTTC. The whole variable domain, filled in from reference TRBV9 and TRBJ2-7, reads DSGVTQTPKHLITATGQRVTLRCSPRSGDLSVYWYQQSLDQGLQFLIQYYNGEERAKGNILERFSAQQFPDLHSELNLSSLELGDSALYFCASSPGVAGGNEQYFGPGTRLTVT.

This clonotype has a handful of counts. The library was built for alpha chains, so this beta chain is an off-target read and its size means little. CDR3 amino acids: CASSLGPDRGETQYF. In DNA, the CDR3 is TGTGCCAGCAGTTTAGGTCCCGACAGAGGAGAGACCCAGTACTTC. The rearrangement uses TRBV12-3 or TRBV12-4 and TRBJ2-5; the D gene is possibly TRBD1 (5 bases). CDR3 length equals 15 residues. The V end was cut by 1 base, the J end by 4 bases, with 13 bases between.

Judged by abundance, this clonotype is medium-sized. Since the library was made to target alpha chains, this beta chain is a stray read and its abundance is not meaningful. The chain carries TRBV24-1 and TRBJ2-7; possibly TRBD1 for D (5 bases). The ends were cut back, 10 bases at V and 7 bases at J, with 16 bases in the middle. The germline V gene has CDR1 KGHDR and CDR2 SFDVKD. The length of the CDR3 is 12 residues. Here the CDR3 reads CATKGDKEEQYF. As DNA, the CDR3 is TGTGCCACGAAAGGGGATAAAGAAGAGCAGTACTTC.

This clonotype has at least ten counts. This beta chain is an unintended read in a library built for alpha chains; its size means little. The chain recombines TRBV7-2 with TRBJ2-3; 9 bases are a match to TRBD2. Germline V lookup: CDR1 SGHTA, CDR2 FQGNSA. V lost 3 bases and J lost 6; bases outside the gene matches: 4. The length of the CDR3 is 14 residues. The CDR3 is CASSLAGGVDTQYF. In nucleotides, the CDR3 is TGTGCCAGCAGCTTGGCGGGAGGGGTGGATACGCAGTATTTT.

This clonotype was counted many times. This beta chain slipped into a library made for alpha chains as a stray read, so its size is not meaningful. The chain recombines TRBV20-1 with TRBJ2-3; 8 nucleotides agree with TRBD1. Germline values: CDR1 DFQATT, CDR2 SNEGSKA (reference sequence). V shed 3 bases, J shed 7 bases, and the junction held 12 bases outside the gene matches. The length of the CDR3 is 15 residues. The CDR3 is CSARPGQALGYTQYF. In DNA form, the CDR3 reads TGCAGTGCTAGGCCGGGACAGGCCCTAGGGTATACGCAGTATTTT.

There are many counts of this clonotype. This beta chain was picked up by a library intended for alpha chains and is off target, so its count carries little meaning. This rearrangement joins TRBV18 to TRBJ2-7; weak D call: TRBD2 (6 bases). Per the germline V gene, CDR1 is KGHSH and CDR2 is LQKENI. Deletions cut 3 bases from V and 5 bases from J, with 20 bases between. The CDR3 has 16 amino acids. The chain's CDR3 is CASSPTLAAGQDEQYF. The CDR3 DNA reads TGTGCCAGCTCACCCACACTAGCCGCCGGTCAGGACGAGCAGTACTTC.

This clonotype was found many times. A library prepared for alpha chains yielded this beta chain as an off-target read; its size is of little meaning. The rearrangement joins TRBV3-1 to TRBJ2-2; TRBD2 might be the D (5 bases). V was trimmed by 7 bases and J by 4 bases, leaving 13 bases between them. Germline lookup yields CDR1 LGHDT and CDR2 YNNKEL (reference sequence). The CDR3 loop spans 14 amino acids. CDR3 nucleotide sequence: TGTGCCAGCAAATTTGGACTTTTCACCGGGGAGCTGTTTTTT. Residues: CASKFGLFTGELFF.

This clonotype has ten or more counts. Within a library made for alpha chains, this beta chain is off target, and its count is uninformative. The V and J genes are TRBV5-1 and TRBJ2-6; no reliable D call. This CDR3 is built from 15 residues. Between the trimmed V and J ends, which lost 6 bases and 0 bases, there was a span of 10 bases. Germline V lookup: CDR1 SGHRS, CDR2 YFSETQ. The CDR3 reads CASKEGPSGANVLTF. DNA of the CDR3: TGCGCCAGCAAAGAAGGGCCCTCTGGGGCCAACGTCCTGACTTTC.

This clonotype was seen many times. This beta chain is a stray sequence in a library constructed for alpha chains; its clone size is not meaningful. This chain connects TRBV20-1 to TRBJ2-3, with 8 bases matching TRBD2. The germline V gene encodes CDR1 DFQATT and CDR2 SNEGSKA (reference sequence). CDR3 size: 14 residues. Trimming removed 1 base from V and 1 base from J; junction bases left unmatched: 1. CDR3 sequence reads: CSARGAGGTDTQYF. Here the CDR3 DNA reads TGCAGTGCTAGAGGAGCGGGGGGCACAGATACGCAGTATTTT.

A remark on this clonotype: The library was prepared for alpha chains; this beta chain is a stray read, so its frequency means little. The rearrangement joins TRBV20-1 to TRBJ1-6; D unclear. The CDR3 totals 21 residues. V dropped 0 bases and J dropped 0 bases, with 24 bases sitting between them. CDR1 is DFQATT and CDR2 is SNEGSKA in the germline V gene (reference sequence). The CDR3 region is CSARDPANKGLLSSYNSPLHF. The CDR3 DNA follows: TGCAGTGCTAGAGATCCGGCAAATAAGGGCCTCCTAAGCTCCTATAATTCACCCCTCCACTTT.

This clonotype occurred many times. This beta chain slipped into a library made for alpha chains as a stray read, so its size is not meaningful. This chain connects TRBV28 to TRBJ1-2; the D is unclear. The CDR3 length is 16 residues. Per germline, CDR1 MDHEN and CDR2 SYDVKM. V shed 8 bases and J shed 7 bases, with 26 bases lying between them. In DNA, the CDR3 is TGTGCCAGCCTACCCAGAAGTCCCCACAGAAGGTCTGGCTACACCTTC. This gives the protein CASLPRSPHRRSGYTF.

Within the sample, this clonotype is medium-sized. In a library made to pick up alpha chains, this beta chain is a stray read with a size that means little. This chain connects TRBV10-3 to TRBJ2-1; TRBD1 or TRBD2 may be the D gene (5 bases each). Germline V gene lookup returns CDR1 ENHRY and CDR2 SYGVKD. With 0 bases removed from V and 7 bases from J, the gap between germline ends came to 7 bases. The CDR3 consists of 13 residues. CDR3 DNA sequence: TGTGCCATCAGTGAGTCGAGGGGAAATGAGCAGTTCTTC. It specifies CAISESRGNEQFF.

This clonotype was recorded at least ten times. Because this beta chain is a stray read in a library intended to capture alpha chains, its abundance should not be given much weight. This sequence joins TRBV5-1 and TRBJ1-2; possibly TRBD1 for D (6 bases). The CDR3 is 12 residues long. V lost 1 base to trimming and J lost 6 bases, with 7 bases between them. Germline CDR1 reads SGHRS; CDR2 reads YFSETQ. Here the CDR3 DNA reads TGCGCCAGCAGCTTGACAGGGAATGGCTACACCTTC. Protein sequence: CASSLTGNGYTF.

This clonotype was recorded many times. This beta chain was picked up by a library intended for alpha chains and is off target, so its count carries little meaning. The chain has TRBV9 and TRBJ2-5; TRBD1 is a possible D gene (6 bases). V was cut by 4 bases and J by 2 bases, with 15 bases left in between. The CDR3 has 15 amino acids. CDR1 is SGDLS and CDR2 is YYNGEE in the germline V gene. The CDR3: CASSKRQAPQETQYF. DNA for the CDR3: TGTGCCAGCAGCAAACGACAGGCCCCGCAAGAGACCCAGTACTTC.

This clonotype was found many times. For a library built for alpha chains, this beta chain is a stray read; little rests on its size. This chain uses TRBV6-1 with TRBJ2-7; TRBD2 matches at 13 bases. Germline V CDR1 and CDR2: MNHNS, SASEGT. Trimming cost V 7 bases and J 2 bases; bases outside gene matches: 5. The CDR3 has 15 residues. The CDR3 reads CASITGLAGAYEQYF. For the CDR3, the DNA is TGTGCCAGCATTACCGGACTAGCGGGAGCCTACGAGCAGTACTTC.

In the case of this clonotype: Being off target in a library aimed at alpha chains, this beta chain has a size of little meaning. This chain uses TRBV6-5 with TRBJ2-1; D possibly corresponds to TRBD2 (6 bases). The CDR3 loop spans 14 amino acids. The ends were cut back, 8 bases at V and 4 bases at J, with 15 bases in the middle. Per germline, CDR1 MNHEY and CDR2 SVGAGI. The CDR3: CASGLADPYNEQFF. The CDR3, as DNA: TGTGCCAGCGGTTTAGCGGATCCATACAATGAGCAGTTCTTC.

This clonotype was observed many times. The library was designed around alpha chains, so this beta chain is a stray read whose abundance carries little weight. The chain is built from TRBV6-5 and TRBJ2-1, with 14 bases fitting TRBD2. CDR1 is MNHEY, CDR2 SVGAGI, per germline. This CDR3 has 19 amino acids. Germline trimming cut 2 bases from V and 0 bases from J; bases unmatched to any gene: 6. CDR3 residues: CASSYTGLAGGLSYNEQFF. CDR3 sequence (DNA): TGTGCCAGCAGTTACACCGGACTAGCGGGAGGTCTCTCCTACAATGAGCAGTTCTTC.

This clonotype was counted many times. This beta chain slipped into a library made for alpha chains as a stray read, so its size is not meaningful. The rearrangement uses TRBV2 and TRBJ2-3; D gene ambiguous. V lost 5 bases, J lost 0 bases, and 12 bases lay in between. CDR1 is SNHLY and CDR2 is FYNNEI in the germline V gene. The CDR3 is 15 residues long. The CDR3 spells CASSWSAASTDTQYF. CDR3 coding DNA: TGTGCCAGCAGTTGGTCCGCCGCAAGCACAGATACGCAGTATTTT.

This clonotype is deemed medium-sized. This beta chain lies outside the target of a library built for alpha chains; its clone size means little. The rearrangement links TRBV6-2 or TRBV6-3 to TRBJ1-1, with 8 bases matching TRBD1. The CDR3 has 13 amino acids. Trimming took 6 bases from V and 1 from J; bases not matched to a gene: 1. Germline CDR1 reads MNHEY; CDR2 reads SVGEGT. The chain's CDR3 is CASSGQGNTEAFF. CDR3 nucleotide sequence: TGTGCCAGCAGCGGACAGGGGAACACTGAAGCTTTCTTT.

Points on this clonotype: The library was designed around alpha chains, so this beta chain is a stray read whose abundance carries little weight. The V gene is TRBV7-9, the J gene TRBJ2-4; D may be TRBD1 or TRBD2 (6 bases each). Germline loops: CDR1 SEHNR, CDR2 FQNEAQ (reference sequence). V shed 1 base and J shed 4 bases, with 11 bases lying between them. The CDR3 has 15 residues. The CDR3 nucleotides read TGTGCCAGCAGCTTAGATGGAGGGACAAAAAACATTCAGTACTTC. This encodes CASSLDGGTKNIQYF.